The clone carrying this TCR beta chain has a handful of counts. What it binds is unknown. The data originate from a study of CD8 T cells in acute hepatitis C reinfection. The time point denotes: naive CD8 control sorted from an acute-time-point sample. Assay: immunoSEQ multiplex PCR; the TCRdb copy retains only in-frame clones and omits some. The sample carries fewer than 40,000 clones, 70% to 90% recorded once. General observations from the study: About a dozen public clonotypes were found regardless of outcome. Acute resolver, follow-up resolver and acute chronic samples had similar high diversity.

This receptor was obtained from a woman aged 18-29 years who spontaneously cleared hepatitis C infection. The sample taken for sequencing was naive CD8+ T cells from PBMCs.

CDR3 region: CASSHRRNPGDTQYF. The CDR3 DNA sequence: TGTGCCAGCAGTCACCGACGGAATCCAGGAGATACGCAGTATTTT. J is TRBJ2-3 and V is TRBV28; no definite D call. The CDR3 has 15 residues. From germline, CDR1 is MDHEN and CDR2 SYDVKM. The V end was cut by 5 bases, the J end by 5 bases, with 17 bases between.